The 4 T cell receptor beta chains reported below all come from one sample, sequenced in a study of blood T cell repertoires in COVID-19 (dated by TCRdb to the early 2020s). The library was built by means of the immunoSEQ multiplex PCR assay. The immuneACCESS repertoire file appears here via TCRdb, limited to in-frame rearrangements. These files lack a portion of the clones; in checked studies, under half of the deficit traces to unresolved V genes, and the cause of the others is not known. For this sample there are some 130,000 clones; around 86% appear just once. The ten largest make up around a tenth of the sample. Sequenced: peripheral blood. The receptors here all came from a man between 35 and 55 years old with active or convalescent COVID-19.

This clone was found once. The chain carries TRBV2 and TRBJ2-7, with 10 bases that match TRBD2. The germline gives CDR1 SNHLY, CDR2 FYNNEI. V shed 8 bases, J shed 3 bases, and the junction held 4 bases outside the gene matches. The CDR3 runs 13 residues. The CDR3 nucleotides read TGTGCCAGCTGCCTAGCGGGGGACTACGAGCAGTACTTC. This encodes CASCLAGDYEQYF.

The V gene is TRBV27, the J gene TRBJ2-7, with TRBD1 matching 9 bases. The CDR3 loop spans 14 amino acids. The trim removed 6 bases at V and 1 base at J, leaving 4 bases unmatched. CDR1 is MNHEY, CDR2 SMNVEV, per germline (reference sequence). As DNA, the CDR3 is TGTGCCAGCAGCGCCGGGACAGGGTCCTACGAGCAGTACTTC. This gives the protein CASSAGTGSYEQYF.

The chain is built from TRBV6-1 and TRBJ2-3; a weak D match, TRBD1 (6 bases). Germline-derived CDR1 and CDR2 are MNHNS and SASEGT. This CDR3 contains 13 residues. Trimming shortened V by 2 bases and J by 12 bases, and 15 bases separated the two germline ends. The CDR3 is CASSERGTQVQYF. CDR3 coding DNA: TGTGCCAGCAGTGAAAGGGGGACCCAGGTCCAGTATTTT.

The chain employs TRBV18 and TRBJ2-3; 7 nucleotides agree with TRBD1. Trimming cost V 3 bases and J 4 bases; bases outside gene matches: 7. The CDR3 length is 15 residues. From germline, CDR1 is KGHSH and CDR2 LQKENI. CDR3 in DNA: TGTGCCAGCTCACCCCGAGGGGGCCCTTCAGATACGCAGTATTTT. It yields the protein CASSPRGGPSDTQYF.